This entry features one T cell receptor (beta chain) sequence. This entry comes from a study of cytomegalovirus exposure and HLA in healthy donors. In the PCR, 60 Vbeta and 13 Jbeta primers were used. The data were produced by immunoSEQ multiplex PCR, yet TCRdb's version contains in-frame clones alone and is incomplete. This sample has some 130,000 clones, with more than 70% found just once. This CDR3 comprises 16 residues. Germline V gene sequence: CDR1 MGHRA, CDR2 YSYEKL. V shed 0 bases and J shed 0 bases, with 9 bases lying between them. The clonotype comes from a human donor in good health. Source material: PBMCs. V gene TRBV4-1 combines with J gene TRBJ1-3; no definite D call. CDR3 amino acids: CASSQDQAYSGNTIYF. CDR3 sequence (DNA): TGCGCCAGCAGCCAAGATCAGGCGTACTCTGGAAACACCATATATTTT.